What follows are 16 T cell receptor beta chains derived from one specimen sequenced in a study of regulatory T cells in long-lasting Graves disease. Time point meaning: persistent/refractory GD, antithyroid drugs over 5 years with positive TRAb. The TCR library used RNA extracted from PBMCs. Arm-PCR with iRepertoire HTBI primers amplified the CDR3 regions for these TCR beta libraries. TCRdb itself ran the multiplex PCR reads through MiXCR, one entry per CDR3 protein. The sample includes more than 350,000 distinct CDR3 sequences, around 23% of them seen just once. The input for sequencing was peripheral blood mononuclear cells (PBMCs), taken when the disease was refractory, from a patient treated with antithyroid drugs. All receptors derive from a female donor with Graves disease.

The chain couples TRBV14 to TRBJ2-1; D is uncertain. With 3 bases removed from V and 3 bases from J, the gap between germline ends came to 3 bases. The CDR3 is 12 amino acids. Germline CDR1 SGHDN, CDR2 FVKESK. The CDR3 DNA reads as TGTGCCAGCAGCCACGGCTACAATGAGCAGTTCTTC. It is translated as CASSHGYNEQFF.

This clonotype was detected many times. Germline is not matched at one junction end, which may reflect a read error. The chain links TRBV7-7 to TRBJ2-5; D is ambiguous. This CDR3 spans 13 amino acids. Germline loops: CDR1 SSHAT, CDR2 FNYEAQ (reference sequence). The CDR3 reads CASSPQVGETQYF. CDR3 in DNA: TGTGCTAGCAGTCCCCAGGTGGGGGAGACCCAGTACTTC.

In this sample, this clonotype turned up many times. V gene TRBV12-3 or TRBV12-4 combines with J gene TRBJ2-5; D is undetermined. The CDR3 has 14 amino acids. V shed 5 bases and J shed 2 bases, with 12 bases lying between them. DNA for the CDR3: TGTGCCAGCAGTCTTACAGTGGAACAAGAGACCCAGTACTTC. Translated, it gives CASSLTVEQETQYF.

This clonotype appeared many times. Here the CDR3 reads CASSEVWTDEQYF. In nucleotides, the CDR3 is TGTGCCAGCAGTGAAGTGTGGACGGACGAGCAGTACTTC. The chain links TRBV6-1 to TRBJ2-7; no clear D gene. Trimming took 1 base from V and 5 from J, leaving 9 bases between them. Germline-derived CDR1 and CDR2 are MNHNS and SASEGT. The CDR3 spans 13 residues.

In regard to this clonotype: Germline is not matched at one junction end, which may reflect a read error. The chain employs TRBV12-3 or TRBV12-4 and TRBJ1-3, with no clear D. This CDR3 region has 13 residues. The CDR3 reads CAILRFPGNTICF. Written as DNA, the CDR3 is TGTGCCATTCTCAGGTTTCCTGGAAACACCATATGTTTT.

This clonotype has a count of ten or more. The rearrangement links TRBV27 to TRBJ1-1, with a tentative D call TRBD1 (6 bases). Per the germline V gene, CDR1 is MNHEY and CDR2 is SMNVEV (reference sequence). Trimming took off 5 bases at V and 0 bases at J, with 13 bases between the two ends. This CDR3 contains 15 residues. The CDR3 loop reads CASSLHWTVNTEAFF. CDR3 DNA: TGTGCCAGCAGTCTCCACTGGACAGTGAACACTGAAGCTTTCTTT.

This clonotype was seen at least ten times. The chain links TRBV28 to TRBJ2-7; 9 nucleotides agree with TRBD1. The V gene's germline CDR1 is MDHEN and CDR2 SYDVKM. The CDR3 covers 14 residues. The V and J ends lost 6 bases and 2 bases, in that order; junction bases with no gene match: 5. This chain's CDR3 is CASRLRDRAYEQYF. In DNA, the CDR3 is TGTGCCAGCAGACTCCGGGACAGGGCCTACGAGCAGTACTTC.

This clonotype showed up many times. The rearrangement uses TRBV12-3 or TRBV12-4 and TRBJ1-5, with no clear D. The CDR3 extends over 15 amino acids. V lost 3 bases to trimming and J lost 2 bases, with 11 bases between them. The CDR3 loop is CASSFAGGGNQPQHF. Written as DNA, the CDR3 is TGTGCCAGCAGTTTTGCCGGTGGGGGCAATCAGCCCCAGCATTTT.

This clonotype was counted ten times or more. The CDR3 DNA follows: TGTGCCAGCAGTTTACCGCTACATCGCAATCAGCCCCAGCATTTT. It translates to CASSLPLHRNQPQHF. The chain has TRBV28 and TRBJ1-5; D is unresolved. V lost 2 bases to trimming and J lost 2 bases, with 10 bases between them. Germline CDR1 and CDR2: MDHEN and SYDVKM. CDR3 length equals 15 residues.

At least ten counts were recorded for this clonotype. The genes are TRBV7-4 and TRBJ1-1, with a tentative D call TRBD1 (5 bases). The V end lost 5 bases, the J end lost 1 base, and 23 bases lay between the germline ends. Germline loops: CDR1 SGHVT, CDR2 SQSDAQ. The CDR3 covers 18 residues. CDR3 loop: CASSPTLGRNPGNTEAFF. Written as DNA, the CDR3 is TGTGCCAGCAGCCCCACTCTGGGACGCAACCCGGGGAACACTGAAGCTTTCTTT.

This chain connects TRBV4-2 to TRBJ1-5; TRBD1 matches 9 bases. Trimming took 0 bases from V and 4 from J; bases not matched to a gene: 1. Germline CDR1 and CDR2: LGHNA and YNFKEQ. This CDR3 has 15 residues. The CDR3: CASSQEDRGNQPQHF. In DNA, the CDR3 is TGTGCCAGCAGCCAAGAAGACAGGGGGAATCAGCCCCAGCATTTT.

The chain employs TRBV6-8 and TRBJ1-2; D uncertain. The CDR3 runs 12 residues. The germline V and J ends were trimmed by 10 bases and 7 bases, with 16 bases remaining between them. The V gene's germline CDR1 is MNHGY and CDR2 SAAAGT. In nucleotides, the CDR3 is TGTGCCATCCCTGGGAGGGAGATTGGCTACACCTTC. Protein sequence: CAIPGREIGYTF.

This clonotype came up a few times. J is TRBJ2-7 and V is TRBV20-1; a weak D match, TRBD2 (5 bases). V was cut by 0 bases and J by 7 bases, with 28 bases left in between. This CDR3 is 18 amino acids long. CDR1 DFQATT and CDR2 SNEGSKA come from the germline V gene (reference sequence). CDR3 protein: CSARDLLRVAREYGEQYF. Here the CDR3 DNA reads TGCAGTGCTAGAGACCTGTTGAGGGTGGCTAGGGAGTACGGGGAGCAGTACTTC.

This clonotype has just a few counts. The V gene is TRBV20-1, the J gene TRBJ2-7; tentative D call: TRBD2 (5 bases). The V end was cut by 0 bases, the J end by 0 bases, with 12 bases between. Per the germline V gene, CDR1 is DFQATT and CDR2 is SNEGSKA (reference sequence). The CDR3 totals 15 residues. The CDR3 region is CSARDGAVSSYEQYF. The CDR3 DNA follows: TGCAGTGCTAGAGATGGAGCGGTTAGCTCCTACGAGCAGTACTTC.

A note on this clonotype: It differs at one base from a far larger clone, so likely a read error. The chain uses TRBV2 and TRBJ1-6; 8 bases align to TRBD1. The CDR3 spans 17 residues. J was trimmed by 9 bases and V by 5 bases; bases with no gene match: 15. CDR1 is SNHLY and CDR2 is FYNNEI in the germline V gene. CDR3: CASSLTWSWTGSSPLHF. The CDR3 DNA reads TGTGCCAGCAGTTTAACCTGGTCTTGGACAGGGAGTTCACCCCTCCACTTT.

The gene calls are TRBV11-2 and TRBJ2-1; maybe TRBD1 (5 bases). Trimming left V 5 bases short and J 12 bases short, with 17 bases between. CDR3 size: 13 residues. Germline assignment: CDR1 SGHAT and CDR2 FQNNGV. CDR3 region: CASSLGGLQGQFF. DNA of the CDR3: TGTGCCAGCAGCCTCGGCGGTCTCCAGGGGCAGTTCTTC.